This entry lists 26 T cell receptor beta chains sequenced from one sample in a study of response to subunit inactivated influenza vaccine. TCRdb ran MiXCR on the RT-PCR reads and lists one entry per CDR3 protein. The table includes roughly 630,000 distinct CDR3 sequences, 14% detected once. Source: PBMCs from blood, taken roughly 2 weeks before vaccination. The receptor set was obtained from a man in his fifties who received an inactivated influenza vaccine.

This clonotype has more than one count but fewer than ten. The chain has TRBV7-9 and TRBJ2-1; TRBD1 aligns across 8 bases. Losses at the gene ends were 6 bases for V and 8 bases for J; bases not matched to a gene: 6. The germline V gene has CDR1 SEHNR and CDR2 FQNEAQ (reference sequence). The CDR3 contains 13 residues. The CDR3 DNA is TGTGCCAGCAGATATGTACAGGGGGATGAGCAGTTCTTC. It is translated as CASRYVQGDEQFF. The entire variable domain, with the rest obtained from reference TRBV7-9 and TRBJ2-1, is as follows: DTGVSQNPRHKITKRGQNVTFRCDPISEHNRLYWYRQTLGQGPEFLTYFQNEAQLEKSRLLSDRFSAERPKGSFSTLEIQRTEQGDSAMYLCASRYVQGDEQFFGPGTRLTVL.

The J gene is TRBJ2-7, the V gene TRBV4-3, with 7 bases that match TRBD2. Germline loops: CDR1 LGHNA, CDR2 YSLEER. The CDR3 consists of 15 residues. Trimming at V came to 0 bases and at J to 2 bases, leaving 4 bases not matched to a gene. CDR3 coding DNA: TGCGCCAGCAGCCAAGAGTCAGGGAGGGCCTACGAGCAGTACTTC. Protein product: CASSQESGRAYEQYF.

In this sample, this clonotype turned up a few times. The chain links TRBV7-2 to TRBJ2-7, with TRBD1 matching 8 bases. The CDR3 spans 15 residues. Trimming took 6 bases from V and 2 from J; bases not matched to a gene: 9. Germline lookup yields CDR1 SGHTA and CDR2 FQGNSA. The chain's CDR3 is CASRFRQGTTYEQYF. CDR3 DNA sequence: TGTGCCAGCAGATTTCGACAGGGGACAACCTACGAGCAGTACTTC.

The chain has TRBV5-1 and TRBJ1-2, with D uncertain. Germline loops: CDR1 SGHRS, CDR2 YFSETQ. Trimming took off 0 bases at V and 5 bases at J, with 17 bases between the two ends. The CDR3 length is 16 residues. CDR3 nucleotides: TGCGCCAGCAGCTTGGCCGTGGTGAAGGGAGCGTATGGCTACACCTTC. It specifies CASSLAVVKGAYGYTF. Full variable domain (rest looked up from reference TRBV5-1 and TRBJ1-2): KAGVTQTPRYLIKTRGQQVTLSCSPISGHRSVSWYQQTPGQGLQFLFEYFSETQRNKGNFPGRFSGRQFSNSRSEMNVSTLELGDSALYLCASSLAVVKGAYGYTFGSGTRLTVV.

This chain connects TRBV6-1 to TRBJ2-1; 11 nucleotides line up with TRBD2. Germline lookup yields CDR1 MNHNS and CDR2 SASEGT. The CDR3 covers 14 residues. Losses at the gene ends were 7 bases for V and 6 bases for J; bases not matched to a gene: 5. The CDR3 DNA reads TGTGCCAGCAAGGGGACTAGCGGACCCAATGAGCAGTTCTTC. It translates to CASKGTSGPNEQFF.

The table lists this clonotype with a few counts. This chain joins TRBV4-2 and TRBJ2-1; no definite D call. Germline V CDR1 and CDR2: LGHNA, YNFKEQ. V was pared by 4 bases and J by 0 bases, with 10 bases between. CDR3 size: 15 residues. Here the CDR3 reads CASSRSPSSYNEQFF. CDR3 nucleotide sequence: TGTGCCAGCAGCCGCAGCCCGAGCTCCTACAATGAGCAGTTCTTC.

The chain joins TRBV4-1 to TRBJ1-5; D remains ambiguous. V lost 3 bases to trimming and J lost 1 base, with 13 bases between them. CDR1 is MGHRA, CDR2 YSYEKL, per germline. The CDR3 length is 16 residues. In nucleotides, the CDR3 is TGCGCCAGCAGCCATATCCCCTTGGGAAGCAATCAGCCCCAGCATTTT. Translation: CASSHIPLGSNQPQHF.

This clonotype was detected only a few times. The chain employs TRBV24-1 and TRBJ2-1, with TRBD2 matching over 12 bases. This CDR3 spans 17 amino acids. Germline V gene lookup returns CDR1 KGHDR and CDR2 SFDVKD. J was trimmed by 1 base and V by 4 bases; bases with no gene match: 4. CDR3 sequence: CATSDTGTSGSYNEQFF. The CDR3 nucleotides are TGTGCCACCAGTGACACCGGGACTAGCGGGTCCTACAATGAGCAGTTCTTC.

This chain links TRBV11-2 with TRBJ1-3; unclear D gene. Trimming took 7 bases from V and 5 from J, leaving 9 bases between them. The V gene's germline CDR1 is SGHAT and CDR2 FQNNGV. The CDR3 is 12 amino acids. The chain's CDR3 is CASTQDRNTIYF. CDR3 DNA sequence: TGTGCCAGCACCCAAGACCGAAACACCATATATTTT. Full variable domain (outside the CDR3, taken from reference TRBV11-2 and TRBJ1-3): EAGVAQSPRYKIIEKRQSVAFWCNPISGHATLYWYQQILGQGPKLLIQFQNNGVVDDSQLPKDRFSAERLKGVDSTLKIQPAKLEDSAVYLCASTQDRNTIYFGEGSWLTVV.

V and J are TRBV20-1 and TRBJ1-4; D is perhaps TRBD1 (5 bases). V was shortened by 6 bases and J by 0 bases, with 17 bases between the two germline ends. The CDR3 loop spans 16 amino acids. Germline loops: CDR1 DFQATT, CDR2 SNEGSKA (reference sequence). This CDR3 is CSASGTAAATNEKLFF. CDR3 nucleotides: TGCAGTGCGTCCGGGACCGCAGCTGCAACTAATGAAAAACTGTTTTTT.

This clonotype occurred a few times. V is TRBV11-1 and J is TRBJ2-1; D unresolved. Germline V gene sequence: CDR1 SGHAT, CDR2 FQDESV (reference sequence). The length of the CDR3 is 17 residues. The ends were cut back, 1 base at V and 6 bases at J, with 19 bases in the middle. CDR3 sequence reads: CASSLVVSEMSRNEQFF. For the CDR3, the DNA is TGTGCCAGCAGCTTAGTCGTATCGGAGATGTCTCGCAATGAGCAGTTCTTC.

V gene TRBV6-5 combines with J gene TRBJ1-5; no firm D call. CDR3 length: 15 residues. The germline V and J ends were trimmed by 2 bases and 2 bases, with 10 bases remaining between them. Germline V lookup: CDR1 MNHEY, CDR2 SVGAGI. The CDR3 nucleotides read TGTGCCAGCAGTTACGGTGGTCACGGCAATCAGCCCCAGCATTTT. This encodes CASSYGGHGNQPQHF.

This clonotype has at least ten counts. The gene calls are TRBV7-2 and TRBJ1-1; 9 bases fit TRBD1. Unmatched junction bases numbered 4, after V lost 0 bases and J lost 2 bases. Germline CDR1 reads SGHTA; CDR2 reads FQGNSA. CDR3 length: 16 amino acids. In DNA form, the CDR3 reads TGTGCCAGCAGCTTAGCACCGGGACAGGGTAACACTGAAGCTTTCTTT. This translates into CASSLAPGQGNTEAFF.

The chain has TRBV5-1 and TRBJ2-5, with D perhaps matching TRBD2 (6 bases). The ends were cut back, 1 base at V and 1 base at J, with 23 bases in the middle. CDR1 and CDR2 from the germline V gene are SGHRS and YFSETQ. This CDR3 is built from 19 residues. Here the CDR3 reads CASSLSPTRPLAVQETQYF. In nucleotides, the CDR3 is TGCGCCAGCAGCTTGTCTCCGACCAGGCCGTTAGCGGTCCAAGAGACCCAGTACTTC. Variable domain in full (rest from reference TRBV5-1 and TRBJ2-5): KAGVTQTPRYLIKTRGQQVTLSCSPISGHRSVSWYQQTPGQGLQFLFEYFSETQRNKGNFPGRFSGRQFSNSRSEMNVSTLELGDSALYLCASSLSPTRPLAVQETQYFGPGTRLLVL.

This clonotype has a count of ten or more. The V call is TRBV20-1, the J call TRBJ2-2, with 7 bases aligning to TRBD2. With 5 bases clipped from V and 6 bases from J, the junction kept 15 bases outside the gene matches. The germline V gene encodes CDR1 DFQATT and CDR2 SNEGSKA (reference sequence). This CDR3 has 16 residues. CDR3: CSALLFGGRDSGELFF. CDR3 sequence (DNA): TGCAGTGCTCTTCTTTTTGGCGGGAGAGATTCCGGGGAGCTGTTTTTT.

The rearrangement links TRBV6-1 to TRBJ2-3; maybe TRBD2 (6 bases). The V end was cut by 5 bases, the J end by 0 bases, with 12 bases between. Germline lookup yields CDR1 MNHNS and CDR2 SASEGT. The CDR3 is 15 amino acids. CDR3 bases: TGTGCCAGCAGTCCTGGGCGGGGCAGCACAGATACGCAGTATTTT. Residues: CASSPGRGSTDTQYF.

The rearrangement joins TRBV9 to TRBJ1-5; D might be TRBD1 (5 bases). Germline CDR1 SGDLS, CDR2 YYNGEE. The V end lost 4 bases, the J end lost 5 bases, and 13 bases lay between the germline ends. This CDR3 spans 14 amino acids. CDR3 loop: CASSNGQGYQPQHF. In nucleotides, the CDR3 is TGTGCCAGCAGCAACGGGCAGGGTTATCAGCCCCAGCATTTT.

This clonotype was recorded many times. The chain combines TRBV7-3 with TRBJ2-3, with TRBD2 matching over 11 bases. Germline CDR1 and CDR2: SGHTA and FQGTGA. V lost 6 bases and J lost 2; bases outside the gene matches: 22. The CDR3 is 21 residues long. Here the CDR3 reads CASRDWATSGSAPESTDTQYF. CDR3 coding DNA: TGTGCCAGCAGGGACTGGGCTACTAGCGGGAGTGCGCCGGAGTCCACAGATACGCAGTATTTT.

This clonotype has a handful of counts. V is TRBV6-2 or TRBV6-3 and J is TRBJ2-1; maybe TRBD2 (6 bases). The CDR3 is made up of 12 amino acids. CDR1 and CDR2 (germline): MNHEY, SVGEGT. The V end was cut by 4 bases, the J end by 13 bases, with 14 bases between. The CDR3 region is CASSSGVRAQFF. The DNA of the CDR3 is TGTGCCAGCAGTTCGGGAGTTAGGGCACAGTTCTTC.

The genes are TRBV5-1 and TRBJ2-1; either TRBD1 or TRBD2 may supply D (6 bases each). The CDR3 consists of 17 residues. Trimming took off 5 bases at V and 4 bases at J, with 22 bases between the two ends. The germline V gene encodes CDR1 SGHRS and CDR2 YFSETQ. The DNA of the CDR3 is TGCGCCAGCAGATGGGGGGTCAGGGGACGACTTTACAATGAGCAGTTCTTC. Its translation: CASRWGVRGRLYNEQFF.

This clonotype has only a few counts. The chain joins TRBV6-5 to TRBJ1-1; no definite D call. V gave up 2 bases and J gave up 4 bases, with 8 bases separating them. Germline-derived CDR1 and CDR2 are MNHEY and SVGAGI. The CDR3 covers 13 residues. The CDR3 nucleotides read TGTGCCAGCAGTTACGCTACCGGCACTGAAGCTTTCTTT. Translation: CASSYATGTEAFF.

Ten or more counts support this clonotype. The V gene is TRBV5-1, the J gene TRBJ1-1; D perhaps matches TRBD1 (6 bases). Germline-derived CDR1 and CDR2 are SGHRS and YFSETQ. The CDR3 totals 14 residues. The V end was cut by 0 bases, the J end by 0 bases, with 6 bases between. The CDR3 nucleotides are TGCGCCAGCAGCTTGGGACAGGTGAACACTGAAGCTTTCTTT. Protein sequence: CASSLGQVNTEAFF. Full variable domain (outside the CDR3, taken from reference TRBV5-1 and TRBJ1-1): KAGVTQTPRYLIKTRGQQVTLSCSPISGHRSVSWYQQTPGQGLQFLFEYFSETQRNKGNFPGRFSGRQFSNSRSEMNVSTLELGDSALYLCASSLGQVNTEAFFGQGTRLTVV.

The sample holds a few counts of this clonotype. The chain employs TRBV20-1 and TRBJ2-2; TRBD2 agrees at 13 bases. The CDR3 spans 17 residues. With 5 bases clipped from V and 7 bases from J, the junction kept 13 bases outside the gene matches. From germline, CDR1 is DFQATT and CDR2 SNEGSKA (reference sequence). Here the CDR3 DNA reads TGCAGTGCTGAAGGACTAGCGGGGGCCCTTTGGAGCGGGGAGCTGTTTTTT. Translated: CSAEGLAGALWSGELFF.

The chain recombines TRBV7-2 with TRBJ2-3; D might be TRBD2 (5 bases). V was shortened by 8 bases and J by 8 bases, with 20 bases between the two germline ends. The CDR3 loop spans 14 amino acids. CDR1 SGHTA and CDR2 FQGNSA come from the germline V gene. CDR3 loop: CASAQFPGMGTQYF. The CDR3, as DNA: TGTGCCAGCGCCCAGTTTCCGGGGATGGGTACGCAGTATTTT.

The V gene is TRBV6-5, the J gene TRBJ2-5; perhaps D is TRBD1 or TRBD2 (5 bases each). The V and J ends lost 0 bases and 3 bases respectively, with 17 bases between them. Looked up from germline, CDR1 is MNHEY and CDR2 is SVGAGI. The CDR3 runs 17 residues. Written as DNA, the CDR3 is TGTGCCAGCAGTTACTCGTGGCAGATAGAGGGGAAAGAGACCCAGTACTTC. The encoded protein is CASSYSWQIEGKETQYF.

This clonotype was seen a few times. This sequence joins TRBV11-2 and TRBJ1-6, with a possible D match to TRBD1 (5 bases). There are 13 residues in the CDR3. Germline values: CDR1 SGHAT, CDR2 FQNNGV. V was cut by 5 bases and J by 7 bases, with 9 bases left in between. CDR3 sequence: CASSTPGNSPLHF. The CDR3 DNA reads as TGTGCCAGCAGCACCCCAGGGAATTCACCCCTCCACTTT.